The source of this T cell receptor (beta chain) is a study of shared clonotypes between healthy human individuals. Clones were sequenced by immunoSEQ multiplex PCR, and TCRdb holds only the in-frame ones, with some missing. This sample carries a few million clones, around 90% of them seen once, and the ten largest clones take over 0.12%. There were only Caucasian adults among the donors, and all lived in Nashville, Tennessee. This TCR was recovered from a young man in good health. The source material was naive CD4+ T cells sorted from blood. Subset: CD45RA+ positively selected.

The CDR3 DNA reads TGTGCCAGCAGCCACGGCAGGGATCGCACAGATACGCAGTATTTT. The encoded protein is CASSHGRDRTDTQYF. V is TRBV5-4 and J is TRBJ2-3, with D possibly being TRBD1 (5 bases). The CDR3 has 15 amino acids. Per the germline V gene, CDR1 is SGHNT and CDR2 is YYREEE (reference sequence). V lost 4 bases and J 1 base, leaving 13 bases between the germline ends.